These 20 T cell receptor beta chains came from one sample sequenced in a study of technical replicates of blood from several donors. The repertoire was sequenced with immunoSEQ multiplex PCR; TCRdb's copy has only in-frame clones and lacks some. The sample lists about 74,000 clones, 85% to 95% seen once, with 0.25% to 0.3% in the top ten. Sequenced: T cells isolated from PBMCs. Receptor source: a human donor in good health.

The V gene is TRBV19, the J gene TRBJ1-1, with D unclear. V lost 3 bases and J lost 0, with 8 bases in between. Germline CDR1 reads LNHDA; CDR2 reads SQIVND (reference sequence). CDR3 length: 14 amino acids. The CDR3, as DNA: TGTGCCAGTAGTATCCCGGGGATGAACACTGAAGCTTTCTTT. Translated, it gives CASSIPGMNTEAFF. The full variable domain, in which reference TRBV19 and TRBJ1-1 provide the parts outside the CDR3, is DGGITQSPKYLFRKEGQNVTLSCEQNLNHDAMYWYRQDPGQGLRLIYYSQIVNDFQKGDIAEGYSVSREKKESFPLTVTSAQKNPTAFYLCASSIPGMNTEAFFGQGTRLTVV.

The V gene is TRBV5-1, the J gene TRBJ1-5; a weak D match, TRBD1 (5 bases). Germline CDR1 SGHRS, CDR2 YFSETQ. V was shortened by 4 bases and J by 4 bases, with 12 bases between the two germline ends. There are 14 residues in the CDR3. Here the CDR3 DNA reads TGCGCCAGCAGCGTCGAAACAGGTAATCAGCCCCAGCATTTT. This encodes CASSVETGNQPQHF.

The chain uses TRBV6-1 and TRBJ1-1, with no clear D. The CDR3 totals 11 residues. Germline V gene data show CDR1 as MNHNS and CDR2 as SASEGT. Trimming took off 7 bases at V and 6 bases at J, with 9 bases between the two ends. The CDR3 reads CASKEVSEAFF. The DNA for the CDR3 is TGTGCCAGCAAGGAGGTCTCTGAAGCTTTCTTT.

This clone showed up just once. This chain connects TRBV7-8 to TRBJ2-7, with a possible D match to TRBD2 (5 bases). Trimming removed 1 base from V and 5 bases from J, with 6 bases in between. This CDR3 has 12 amino acids. Per germline, CDR1 SGHVS and CDR2 FQNEAQ. CDR3 residues: CASSLDGDEQYF. The CDR3 nucleotides read TGTGCCAGCAGCTTAGACGGGGACGAGCAGTACTTC.

The rearrangement uses TRBV30 and TRBJ2-5; D unresolved. Between the trimmed V and J ends, which lost 0 bases and 2 bases, there was a span of 13 bases. Germline lookup yields CDR1 GTSNPN and CDR2 SVGIG (reference sequence). This CDR3 is built from 15 residues. This chain's CDR3 is CAWSVWPPGQETQYF. The CDR3 nucleotides are TGTGCCTGGAGTGTGTGGCCGCCCGGGCAAGAGACCCAGTACTTC.

The chain links TRBV2 to TRBJ2-7; TRBD2 matches 13 bases. V was pared by 4 bases and J by 3 bases, with 6 bases of the junction left unmatched. CDR1 is SNHLY, CDR2 FYNNEI, per germline. CDR3 length: 16 residues. The CDR3 reads CASSGYRTSGSYEQYF. The CDR3 DNA reads as TGTGCCAGCAGTGGATACCGGACTAGCGGGAGCTACGAGCAGTACTTC.

The chain recombines TRBV19 with TRBJ2-1; the match to TRBD2 covers 11 bases. Per the germline V gene, CDR1 is LNHDA and CDR2 is SQIVND (reference sequence). This CDR3 region has 16 residues. The V and J ends lost 3 bases and 10 bases, in that order; junction bases with no gene match: 11. This CDR3 reads CASSIFVAGGPGEQFF. The CDR3 DNA reads as TGTGCCAGTAGTATTTTCGTAGCGGGAGGGCCGGGGGAGCAGTTCTTC.

The gene calls are TRBV7-9 and TRBJ2-7; D uncertain. The germline gives CDR1 SEHNR, CDR2 FQNEAQ (reference sequence). V dropped 1 base and J dropped 1 base, with 8 bases sitting between them. The CDR3 is made up of 14 amino acids. CDR3 in amino acids: CASSLDPSSYEQYF. The DNA for the CDR3 is TGTGCCAGCAGCTTAGATCCCTCTTCCTACGAGCAGTACTTC.

The chain links TRBV19 to TRBJ1-1, with 11 nucleotides matching TRBD1. The CDR3 has 17 residues. Germline V gene lookup returns CDR1 LNHDA and CDR2 SQIVND (reference sequence). Trimming cost V 7 bases and J 0 bases; bases outside gene matches: 10. CDR3 sequence: CASKIGTGGSMNTEAFF. The CDR3 DNA reads as TGTGCCAGTAAGATCGGGACAGGGGGATCCATGAACACTGAAGCTTTCTTT.

V is TRBV7-9 and J is TRBJ1-1; no reliable D call. Germline V gene lookup returns CDR1 SEHNR and CDR2 FQNEAQ (reference sequence). Deletions cut 1 base from V and 1 base from J, with 7 bases between. CDR3 size: 14 residues. The CDR3: CASSLVPGNTEAFF. For the CDR3, the DNA is TGTGCCAGCAGCTTAGTCCCGGGGAACACTGAAGCTTTCTTT.

The CDR3 DNA sequence: TGTGGTTCCAGCGGGAACCCCACAGATACGCAGTATTTT. Amino acids: CGSSGNPTDTQYF. This sequence joins TRBV18 and TRBJ2-3, with 7 bases that match TRBD2. Germline V gene data show CDR1 as KGHSH and CDR2 as LQKENI. This CDR3 is 13 amino acids long.

CDR3 DNA: TGTGCCAGCAGCTCGCTCCGACAGGGCCGTAATGAAAAACTGTTTTTT. Its protein is CASSSLRQGRNEKLFF. The V call is TRBV7-9, the J call TRBJ1-4; 7 positions agree with TRBD1. V dropped 4 bases and J dropped 4; count of bases not matched to a gene: 9. Germline assignment: CDR1 SEHNR and CDR2 FQNEAQ (reference sequence). CDR3 length: 16 amino acids.

V usage is TRBV9 and J usage is TRBJ1-2; perhaps TRBD1 as D (6 bases). Trimming took off 0 bases at V and 8 bases at J, with 11 bases between the two ends. Per the germline V gene, CDR1 is SGDLS and CDR2 is YYNGEE. This CDR3 contains 13 residues. This chain's CDR3 is CASSVDGGRGYTF. The CDR3, as DNA: TGTGCCAGCAGCGTAGACGGGGGGCGCGGCTACACCTTC.

The chain recombines TRBV2 with TRBJ2-7, with D unresolved. The germline V gene has CDR1 SNHLY and CDR2 FYNNEI. The CDR3 contains 11 residues. V was pared by 7 bases and J by 11 bases, with 15 bases between. CDR3 loop: CASTLEGRKYF. CDR3 sequence (DNA): TGTGCCAGCACCCTAGAAGGAAGGAAGTACTTC.

The V gene is TRBV5-4, the J gene TRBJ1-4; 10 bases are a match to TRBD1. CDR3 length: 18 residues. Germline V gene data show CDR1 as SGHNT and CDR2 as YYREEE (reference sequence). J lost 8 bases, V lost 4 bases, and 17 bases had no gene match. The CDR3 coding sequence is TGTGCCAGCAGCACAACACTAGGGGGACAGGGGACAGGGGAAAAACTGTTTTTT. It yields the protein CASSTTLGGQGTGEKLFF. The whole variable domain, filled in from reference TRBV5-4 and TRBJ1-4, reads ETGVTQSPTHLIKTRGQQVTLRCSSQSGHNTVSWYQQALGQGPQFIFQYYREEENGRGNFPPRFSGLQFPNYSSELNVNALELDDSALYLCASSTTLGGQGTGEKLFFGSGTQLSVL.

The chain is built from TRBV11-3 and TRBJ2-3, with 14 positions matching TRBD2. J was trimmed by 3 bases and V by 5 bases; bases with no gene match: 1. Germline V gives CDR1 SGHNT, CDR2 YENEEA. CDR3 size: 15 residues. The CDR3, as DNA: TGTGCCAGCAGCCGGACTAGCGGGGGGACAGATACGCAGTATTTT. Translating gives CASSRTSGGTDTQYF.

The V call is TRBV19, the J call TRBJ2-2; 8 positions match TRBD1. CDR1 is LNHDA, CDR2 SQIVND, per germline (reference sequence). This CDR3 is 15 amino acids long. With 6 bases clipped from V and 3 bases from J, the junction kept 6 bases outside the gene matches. This chain's CDR3 is CASRPDRGYTGELFF. As DNA, the CDR3 is TGTGCCAGTAGGCCAGACAGGGGCTACACCGGGGAGCTGTTTTTT.

The chain recombines TRBV5-1 with TRBJ2-2, with 9 nucleotides matching TRBD1. Per germline, CDR1 SGHRS and CDR2 YFSETQ. V gave up 4 bases and J gave up 5 bases; unmatched junction bases: 12. This CDR3 is 17 amino acids long. The CDR3 DNA reads as TGCGCCAGCAGCCCCTGGGCGGGACAGGGAGAAACCGGGGAGCTGTTTTTT. Its translation is CASSPWAGQGETGELFF.

The chain joins TRBV7-9 to TRBJ1-5; D is unclear. CDR3 length: 14 residues. Trimming removed 6 bases from V and 1 base from J, with 10 bases in between. Germline V gene sequence: CDR1 SEHNR, CDR2 FQNEAQ (reference sequence). CDR3 DNA sequence: TGTGCCAGCAGTTTGGCGGGGAGCAATCAGCCCCAGCATTTT. Its protein is CASSLAGSNQPQHF.

Note on this clone: Different DNA sequences within this sample yield the same CDR3. This rearrangement joins TRBV28 to TRBJ1-1, with D tentatively TRBD1 (6 bases). With 8 bases removed from V and 1 base from J, the gap between germline ends came to 8 bases. This CDR3 contains 12 residues. Per the germline V gene, CDR1 is MDHEN and CDR2 is SYDVKM. CDR3 nucleotides: TGTGCCAGCGAGGACAGGAACACTGAAGCTTTCTTT. Its translation: CASEDRNTEAFF. Combining the CDR3 with reference TRBV28 and TRBJ1-1 gives the whole variable domain DVKVTQSSRYLVKRTGEKVFLECVQDMDHENMFWYRQDPGLGLRLIYFSYDVKMKEKGDIPEGYSVSREKKERFSLILESASTNQTSMYLCASEDRNTEAFFGQGTRLTVV.